This T cell receptor beta chain was recorded in a study of T cells in women clearing cervical HPV infection. Across the whole study: Case blood drawn at lesion detection; control blood after infection cleared.

Findings and caveats of the study: Timing of associations relative to infection is unclear; T-cell subsets were not isolated.

The assay was immunoSEQ multiplex PCR, and TCRdb's table has in-frame clones only and misses some. Here the sample table reports around 39,000 clones. A remark on this clone: The antigen remains unidentified. Read sequence stops 3 residues before the CDR3 end, and the germline J gene provides the missing end.

The CDR3 is 15 amino acids. Germline CDR1 SNHLY, CDR2 FYNNEI. J lost 0 bases, V lost 6 bases, and 7 bases had no gene match. The sequence was obtained from a woman between 18 and 70 years old with a cervical HPV16 infection that either progressed to CIN3+ or cleared (not recorded which). The genes are TRBV2 and TRBJ1-2, with 7 bases lining up with TRBD1. Sequencing was carried out using blood buffy coat. CDR3 sequence: CASSPWDSTNYGYTF. The CDR3 DNA, read in part, is TGTGCCAGCAGCCCCTGGGACAGTACTAACTATGGC. Full variable domain (outside the CDR3, taken from reference TRBV2 and TRBJ1-2): EPEVTQTPSHQVTQMGQEVILRCVPISNHLYFYWYRQILGQKVEFLVSFYNNEISEKSEIFDDQFSVERPDGSNFTLKIRSTKLEDSAMYFCASSPWDSTNYGYTFGSGTRLTVV.